These T cell receptor beta chains were read from a single sample in a study of cytomegalovirus exposure and HLA in healthy donors. TCRdb keeps only in-frame clones here, not all; method: immunoSEQ multiplex PCR. The sample yields more than 65,000 clones, roughly 85% seen once. The sequenced material came from PBMCs. The source is a female donor in good health and CMV-seronegative. CDR3s include the opening cysteine and the closing phenylalanine or tryptophan.

v_call: TRBV11-2; cdr3_aa: CASSLDYRQPQHF
v_call: TRBV11-2; cdr3_aa: CASSLGGRNNQPQHF
v_call: TRBV30; cdr3_aa: CAFRGSSYNSPLHF
v_call: TRBV13; cdr3_aa: CASSPDRTGELFF
v_call: TRBV9; cdr3_aa: CASSVGRGLSEAFF
v_call: TRBV19; cdr3_aa: CASSTLAGYEQYF
v_call: TRBV30; cdr3_aa: CAWETGPNYGYTF
v_call: TRBV7-9; cdr3_aa: CASSGPILSGSHPYEQYF
v_call: TRBV7-2; cdr3_aa: CASSLVAGAPGYEQYF
v_call: TRBV5-4; cdr3_aa: CASPRDRGGNEQFF
v_call: TRBV6-1; cdr3_aa: CASSERGGSSYEQYF
v_call: TRBV30; cdr3_aa: CARRQGSNTEAFF
v_call: TRBV6-5; cdr3_aa: CASSPYGDSNEQFF
v_call: TRBV7-7; cdr3_aa: CASSPRAAGAGELFF
v_call: TRBV19; cdr3_aa: CASSTTRSSTDTQYF
v_call: TRBV2; cdr3_aa: CASSAGLAGGKNIQYF
v_call: TRBV7-8; cdr3_aa: CASRSLLAPTYEQYF
v_call: TRBV4-1; cdr3_aa: CASSQDPGSETQYF
v_call: TRBV30; cdr3_aa: CAWSEGQWSGELFF
v_call: TRBV5-1; cdr3_aa: CASSLGTGGKSNQPQHF
v_call: TRBV6-1; cdr3_aa: CASTPGDRFTEAFF
v_call: TRBV5-4; cdr3_aa: CASSFRGQNEKLFF
v_call: TRBV30; cdr3_aa: CAWSPPRDRGSNQPQHF
v_call: TRBV2; cdr3_aa: CASRVGVAGTDTQYF
v_call: TRBV5-1; cdr3_aa: CASSPLPGVNQPQHF
v_call: TRBV2; cdr3_aa: CASSEQVGTDTQYF
v_call: TRBV4-1; cdr3_aa: CASRLLADSYNEQFF
v_call: TRBV4-2; cdr3_aa: CASSPGTGIYNEQFF
v_call: TRBV5-1; cdr3_aa: CASSLVLAGEVDTQYF
v_call: TRBV28; cdr3_aa: CASSLAGTGYEQYF
v_call: TRBV19; cdr3_aa: CASSILAGGSDTQYF
v_call: TRBV10-3; cdr3_aa: CAIGTGGPGETQYF
v_call: TRBV7-6; cdr3_aa: CASSSHRGGYTF
v_call: TRBV10-2; cdr3_aa: CASSLTSGYEQYF
v_call: TRBV25-1; cdr3_aa: CVSSNHGQVEDTDTQYF
v_call: TRBV4-3; cdr3_aa: CASSQEGQGLHSPLHF
v_call: TRBV6-5; cdr3_aa: CASSFSLDRGGYTF
v_call: TRBV5-4; cdr3_aa: CASSLRGIEAQYF
v_call: TRBV29-1; cdr3_aa: CSADPTSGRGNEQFF
v_call: TRBV9; cdr3_aa: CASSVEDTNRYNEQFF
v_call: TRBV9; cdr3_aa: CASSVGVAGPYQPQHF
v_call: TRBV5-1; cdr3_aa: CARENRGRGGNTIYF
v_call: TRBV19; cdr3_aa: CASSMLAGGPYEQYF
v_call: TRBV6-4; cdr3_aa: CASSVDLDLGGYTF
v_call: TRBV5-1; cdr3_aa: CASSSGGGLGDTQYF
v_call: TRBV6-1; cdr3_aa: CASSENWGYYEQYF
v_call: TRBV5-1; cdr3_aa: CASSSETSNNEQFF
v_call: TRBV30; cdr3_aa: CAWSVTGPKDTQYF
v_call: TRBV7-2; cdr3_aa: CASSVPGQGAEQYF
v_call: TRBV7-9; cdr3_aa: CASSLATGFEAFF
v_call: TRBV28; cdr3_aa: CASSLFGAGANEKLFF